The present entry profiles one T cell receptor (beta chain) with its context. This specimen belongs to a study of cytomegalovirus exposure and HLA in healthy donors. PCR amplification relied on 60 Vbeta primers (plus 13 Jbeta primers). The table came from immunoSEQ multiplex PCR; TCRdb's copy has only in-frame clones and leaves some out. The sample holds some 150,000 clones, 79% seen once. Trimming cost V 3 bases and J 0 bases; bases outside gene matches: 6. CDR3 size: 16 residues. Looked up from germline, CDR1 is LNHDA and CDR2 is SQIVND (reference sequence). The receptor was isolated from a man in his forties or fifties in good health and CMV-seropositive. The chain uses TRBV19 and TRBJ2-7; 9 bases map to TRBD1. Sequenced input: PBMCs. The CDR3 is CASSIRTGASSYEQYF. CDR3 coding DNA: TGTGCCAGTAGTATCCGGACAGGGGCGAGCTCCTACGAGCAGTACTTC.